These T cell receptor beta chains were read from a single sample in a study of blood T cell repertoires in COVID-19. TCRdb's copy holds only in-frame clones and misses some; the assay was immunoSEQ multiplex PCR. Found here are under 300,000 clones, 89% of them singletons; the top ten hold about 2%. The sequencing input was PBMCs or T cells enriched from blood (not recorded which). All receptors come from a woman aged 55-70 years who had recovered from COVID-19. Both conserved end residues are part of each CDR3. Each record gives: CDR3 length, V gene, CDR3 protein.

cdr3_length: 16; v_call: TRBV5-1; cdr3_aa: CASSYSGGSVYYEQYF
cdr3_length: 13; v_call: TRBV29-1; cdr3_aa: CSVERTGIGGYTF
cdr3_length: 16; v_call: TRBV5-1; cdr3_aa: CASRYGLAGAQETQYF
cdr3_length: 16; v_call: TRBV28; cdr3_aa: CASRTWTGASNQPQHF
cdr3_length: 13; v_call: TRBV6-5; cdr3_aa: CASENRAGYGYTF
cdr3_length: 17; v_call: TRBV5-1; cdr3_aa: CASSLEASGRGADTQYF
cdr3_length: 14; v_call: TRBV3-1/TRBV3-2; cdr3_aa: CASSKGRENEKLFF
cdr3_length: 13; v_call: TRBV7-8; cdr3_aa: CASSSLGATEQFF
cdr3_length: 14; v_call: TRBV6-2/TRBV6-3; cdr3_aa: CASSYSVTGETQYF
cdr3_length: 16; v_call: TRBV4-1; cdr3_aa: CASSPDPGQSNTEAFF
cdr3_length: 16; v_call: TRBV18; cdr3_aa: CASSPIASGNTDTQYF
cdr3_length: 14; v_call: TRBV9; cdr3_aa: CASSVAHREGEQYF
cdr3_length: 15; v_call: TRBV2; cdr3_aa: CASSDKLAGTGELFF
cdr3_length: 14; v_call: TRBV4-1; cdr3_aa: CASSQTGTYNEQFF
cdr3_length: 14; v_call: TRBV19; cdr3_aa: CASSIGGTTYEQYF
cdr3_length: 17; v_call: TRBV5-1; cdr3_aa: CASSPEGLANSYNEQFF
cdr3_length: 14; v_call: TRBV7-9; cdr3_aa: CASSPGGADNEQFF
cdr3_length: 15; v_call: TRBV29-1; cdr3_aa: CSVMTSGRRKETQYF
cdr3_length: 14; v_call: TRBV5-1; cdr3_aa: CASSTGQVPDTQYF
cdr3_length: 15; v_call: TRBV9; cdr3_aa: CASSADPKGGTEAFF
cdr3_length: 13; v_call: TRBV6-1; cdr3_aa: CASSEDRNYGYTF
cdr3_length: 16; v_call: TRBV7-2; cdr3_aa: CASSYRPGGGTYGYTF
cdr3_length: 13; v_call: TRBV10-1; cdr3_aa: CASSESRQGKQFF
cdr3_length: 15; v_call: TRBV11-2; cdr3_aa: CASSSEFSFLYEQYF
cdr3_length: 16; v_call: TRBV12-5; cdr3_aa: CASGLVLGGGPQPQHF
cdr3_length: 16; v_call: TRBV7-3; cdr3_aa: CASSLLPGGAADTQYF
cdr3_length: 14; v_call: TRBV3-1/TRBV3-2; cdr3_aa: CASSLAGSNEKLFF
cdr3_length: 14; v_call: TRBV5-1; cdr3_aa: CASSREGQGIELFF
cdr3_length: 15; v_call: TRBV4-2; cdr3_aa: CASSEDRRGNQPQHF
cdr3_length: 17; v_call: TRBV11-2; cdr3_aa: CASSLDLVAGPYNEQFF
cdr3_length: 14; v_call: TRBV2; cdr3_aa: CASSGLAGEGEQYF
cdr3_length: 15; v_call: TRBV10-3; cdr3_aa: CAISDPSSYNSPLHF
cdr3_length: 14; v_call: TRBV9; cdr3_aa: CASSTRTYNSPLHF
cdr3_length: 16; v_call: TRBV29-1; cdr3_aa: CSVAPPDYQGNNEQFF
cdr3_length: 15; v_call: TRBV5-1; cdr3_aa: CASSLGSPDGNEQYF
cdr3_length: 15; v_call: TRBV2; cdr3_aa: CASSPGGSRGYGYTF
cdr3_length: 14; v_call: TRBV25-1; cdr3_aa: CASSPHGGPGELFF
cdr3_length: 18; v_call: TRBV5-1; cdr3_aa: CASSLDFGGYSRTDTQYF
cdr3_length: 14; v_call: TRBV18; cdr3_aa: CASSPTGTDSPLHF
cdr3_length: 15; v_call: TRBV24-1; cdr3_aa: CATSTNDRSSYEQYF